This T cell receptor beta chain was captured by sequencing in a study of control samples from healthy donors and cancer patients. Here immunoSEQ multiplex PCR was the method, and the copy in TCRdb shows in-frame clones only, minus some. The data hold about 95,000 clones, with around 85% observed a single time. V lost 4 bases, J lost 2 bases, and 5 bases lay in between. Germline V gives CDR1 LGHDT, CDR2 YNNKEL (reference sequence). The CDR3 length is 12 residues. This sequence joins TRBV3-1 (or the pseudogene TRBV3-2) and TRBJ1-1; D gene ambiguous. The sequence derives from a man between 25 and 39 years old in good health. The material sequenced was blood. CDR3 in DNA: TGTGCCAGCAGCCGATTTAACACTGAAGCTTTCTTT. Its protein product is CASSRFNTEAFF.